Listed here is a single T cell receptor beta chain. This sample is part of a study of graft-versus-host responses after intestinal transplantation. Germline V gives CDR1 SGDLS, CDR2 YYNGEE. With 4 bases clipped from V and 5 bases from J, the junction kept 5 bases outside the gene matches. The CDR3 sequence is 17 residues long. Repertoires were generated with immunoSEQ multiplex PCR, while TCRdb's copy carries only in-frame clones and drops some. The table shows about 23,000 clones, with 90% to 95% occurring only once. This rearrangement joins TRBV9 to TRBJ2-2; 16 nucleotides match TRBD2. Material: PBMCs, obtained just over 38 days after intestinal transplant. The receptor was isolated from a human patient who received an intestinal transplant, so some T cells may come from the graft donor. CDR3 loop: CASSTGLAGGRTGELFF. CDR3 nucleotides: TGTGCCAGCAGCACGGGACTAGCGGGAGGGCGTACCGGGGAGCTGTTTTTT.